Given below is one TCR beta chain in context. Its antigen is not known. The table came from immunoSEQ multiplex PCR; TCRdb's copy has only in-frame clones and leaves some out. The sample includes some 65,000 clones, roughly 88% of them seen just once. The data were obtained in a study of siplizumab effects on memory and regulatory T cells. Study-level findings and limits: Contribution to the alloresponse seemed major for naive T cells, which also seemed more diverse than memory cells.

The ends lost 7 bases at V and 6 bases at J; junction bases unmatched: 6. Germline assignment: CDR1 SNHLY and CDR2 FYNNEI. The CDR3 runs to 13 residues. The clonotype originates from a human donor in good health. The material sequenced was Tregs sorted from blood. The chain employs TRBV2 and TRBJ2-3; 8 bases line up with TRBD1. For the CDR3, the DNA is TGTGCCAGCATTTACCAGGGGGCGGATACGCAGTATTTT. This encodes CASIYQGADTQYF.